The T cell receptor (beta chain) described here comes from a study of T cells in Graves' hyperthyroidism and ophthalmopathy. The V gene's germline CDR1 is SGDLS and CDR2 YYNGEE. This CDR3 is 14 amino acids long. Trimming cost V 3 bases and J 3 bases, with 12 bases left between them. Overall study results and limits: Most clonotypes expanded in the thyroid (above 0.001) were also present in blood. Separation of ophthalmopathy from stable hyperthyroidism was achieved by a 13 V-J model.

RNA transcripts provided the source from which TCR beta CDR3 regions were amplified. Primed by the HTBI set, a first-round RT-PCR was run on the TCR CDR3. Each CDR3 protein gets one entry after TCRdb re-called the multiplex PCR reads with MiXCR. The table shows about 300,000 distinct CDR3 sequences, with roughly 20% occurring only once. This clonotype was detected a few times. Its antigen remains unidentified. This chain joins TRBV9 and TRBJ1-1; weak D call: TRBD1 (5 bases). The clonotype comes from a man aged 50-60 years with Graves' ophthalmopathy. Sequencing input: blood. The CDR3 DNA reads as TGTGCCAGCAGCGCTGGGGAAGGGGACACTGAAGCTTTCTTT. It translates to CASSAGEGDTEAFF.